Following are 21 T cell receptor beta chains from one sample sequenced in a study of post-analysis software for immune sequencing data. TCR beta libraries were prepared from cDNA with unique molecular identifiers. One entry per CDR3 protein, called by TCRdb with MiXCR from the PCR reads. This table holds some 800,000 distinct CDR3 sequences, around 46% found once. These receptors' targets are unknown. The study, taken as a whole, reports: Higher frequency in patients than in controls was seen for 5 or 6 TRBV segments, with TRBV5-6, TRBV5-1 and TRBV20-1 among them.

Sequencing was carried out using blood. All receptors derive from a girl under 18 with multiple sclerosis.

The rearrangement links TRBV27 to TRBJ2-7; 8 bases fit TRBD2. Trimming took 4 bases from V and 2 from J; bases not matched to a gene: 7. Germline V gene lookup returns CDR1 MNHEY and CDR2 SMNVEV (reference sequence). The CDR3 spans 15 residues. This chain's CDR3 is CASSYGTRGAYEQYF. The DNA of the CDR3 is TGTGCCAGCAGTTACGGGACTAGGGGCGCCTACGAGCAGTACTTC.

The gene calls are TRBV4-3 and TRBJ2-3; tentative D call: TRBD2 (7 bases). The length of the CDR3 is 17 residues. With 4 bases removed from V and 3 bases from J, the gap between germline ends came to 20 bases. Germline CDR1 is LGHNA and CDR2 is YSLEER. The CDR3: CASSPRRGGGRTDTQYF. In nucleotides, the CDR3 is TGCGCCAGCAGCCCACGGAGGGGGGGAGGGAGGACAGATACGCAGTATTTT.

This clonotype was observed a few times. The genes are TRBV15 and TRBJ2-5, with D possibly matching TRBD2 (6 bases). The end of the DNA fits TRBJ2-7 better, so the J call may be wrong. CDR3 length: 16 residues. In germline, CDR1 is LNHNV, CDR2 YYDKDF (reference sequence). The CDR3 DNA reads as TGTGCCACCAGCAGAGGCAAGGGACTGCTCACCTACGAGCAGTACTTC. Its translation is CATSRGKGLLTYEQYF.

The CDR3 here is CASSPDGLALLREQYF. DNA for the CDR3: TGTGCCAGCAGCCCCGACGGGCTAGCGCTACTGAGGGAGCAGTACTTC. The chain couples TRBV5-5 to TRBJ2-5, with TRBD2 as a possible D gene (6 bases). The germline gives CDR1 SGHKS, CDR2 YYEKEE (reference sequence). This CDR3 is 16 amino acids long. V was trimmed by 4 bases and J by 11 bases, leaving 27 bases between them.

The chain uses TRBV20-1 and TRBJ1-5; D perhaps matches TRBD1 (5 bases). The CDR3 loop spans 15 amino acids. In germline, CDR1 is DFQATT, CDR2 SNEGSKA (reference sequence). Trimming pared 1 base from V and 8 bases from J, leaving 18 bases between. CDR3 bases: TGCAGTGCTAGAGTGGGACGGGGGGATGTCGAGCCCCAGCATTTT. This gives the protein CSARVGRGDVEPQHF.

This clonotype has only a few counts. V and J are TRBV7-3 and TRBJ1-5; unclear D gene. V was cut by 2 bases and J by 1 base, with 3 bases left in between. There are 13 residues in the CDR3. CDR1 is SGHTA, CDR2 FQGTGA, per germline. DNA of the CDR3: TGTGCCAGCAGCTTAGAGAGCAATCAGCCCCAGCATTTT. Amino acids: CASSLESNQPQHF.

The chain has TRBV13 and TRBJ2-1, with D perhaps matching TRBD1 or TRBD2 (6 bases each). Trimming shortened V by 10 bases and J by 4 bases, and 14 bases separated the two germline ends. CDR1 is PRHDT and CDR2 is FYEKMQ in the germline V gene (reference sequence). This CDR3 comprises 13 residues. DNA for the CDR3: TGTGCCACCCGGGGGCGGGCATACAATGAGCAGTTCTTC. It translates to CATRGRAYNEQFF.

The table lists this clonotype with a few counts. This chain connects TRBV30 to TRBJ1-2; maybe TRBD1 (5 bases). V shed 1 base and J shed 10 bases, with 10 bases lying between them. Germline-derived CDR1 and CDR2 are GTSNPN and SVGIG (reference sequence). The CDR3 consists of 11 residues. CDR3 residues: CAWSGGEDYTF. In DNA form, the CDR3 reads TGTGCCTGGAGTGGGGGCGAGGACTACACCTTC.

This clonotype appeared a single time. CDR3 DNA sequence: TGTGCCAGCAGCCTTGGGACTAGCGGACTCTACGAGCAGTACTTC. Residues: CASSLGTSGLYEQYF. The chain combines TRBV6-5 with TRBJ2-7; 11 bases fit TRBD2. After removal of 6 bases from V and 3 bases from J, the junction contained 7 bases not matched to a gene. The CDR3 is made up of 15 amino acids. Germline lookup yields CDR1 MNHEY and CDR2 SVGAGI.

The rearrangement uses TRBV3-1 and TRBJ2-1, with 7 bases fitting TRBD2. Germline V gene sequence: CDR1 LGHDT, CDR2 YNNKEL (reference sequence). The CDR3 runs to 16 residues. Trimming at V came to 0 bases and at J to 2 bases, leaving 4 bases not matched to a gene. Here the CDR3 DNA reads TGTGCCAGCAGCCAAGAAAGAGGGAGGGCCTACAATGAGCAGTTCTTC. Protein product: CASSQERGRAYNEQFF.

CDR3 loop: CASKPGTSYEQYF. CDR3 in DNA: TGTGCCAGCAAACCCGGGACCTCCTACGAGCAGTACTTC. J is TRBJ2-4 and V is TRBV7-8; possibly TRBD1 or TRBD2 for D (5 bases each). The J call may be wrong; the DNA end is better matched by TRBJ2-7. Per the germline V gene, CDR1 is SGHVS and CDR2 is FQNEAQ. The CDR3 is 13 amino acids.

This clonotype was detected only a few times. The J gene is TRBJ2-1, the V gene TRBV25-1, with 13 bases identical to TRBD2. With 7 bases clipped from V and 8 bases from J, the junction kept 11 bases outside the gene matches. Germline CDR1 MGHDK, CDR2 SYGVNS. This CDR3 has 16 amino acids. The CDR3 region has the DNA TGTGCCAGCACCGGGGAGGGGACTAGCGGGGTAGATGAGCAGTTCTTC. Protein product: CASTGEGTSGVDEQFF.

The CDR3 nucleotides are TGTGCCAGCAGCGTTCCTTCGGGAGTAGAGACCCAGTACTTC. This translates into CASSVPSGVETQYF. The chain links TRBV5-6 to TRBJ2-5, with D maybe TRBD2 (6 bases). This CDR3 contains 14 residues. CDR1 SGHDT and CDR2 YYEEEE come from the germline V gene. V was cut by 4 bases and J by 4 bases, with 14 bases left in between.

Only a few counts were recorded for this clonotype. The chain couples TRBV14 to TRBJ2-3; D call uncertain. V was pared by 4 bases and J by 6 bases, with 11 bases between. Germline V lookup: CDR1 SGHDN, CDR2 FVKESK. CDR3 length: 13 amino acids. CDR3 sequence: CASSRERADTQYF. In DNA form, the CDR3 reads TGTGCCAGCAGCCGAGAGCGAGCGGATACGCAGTATTTT.

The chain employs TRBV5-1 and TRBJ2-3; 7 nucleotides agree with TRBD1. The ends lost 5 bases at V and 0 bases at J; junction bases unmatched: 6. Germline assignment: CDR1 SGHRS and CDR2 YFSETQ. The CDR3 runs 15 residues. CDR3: CASRAQGDSTDTQYF. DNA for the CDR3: TGCGCCAGCAGGGCCCAGGGGGATAGCACAGATACGCAGTATTTT.

CDR3 protein: CASSVAPQGGYTF. The CDR3 DNA reads as TGTGCCAGCAGCGTAGCCCCTCAAGGTGGCTACACCTTC. The chain combines TRBV9 with TRBJ1-2, with D uncertain. The CDR3 loop spans 13 amino acids. Per the germline V gene, CDR1 is SGDLS and CDR2 is YYNGEE. V was shortened by 0 bases and J by 7 bases, with 10 bases between the two germline ends.

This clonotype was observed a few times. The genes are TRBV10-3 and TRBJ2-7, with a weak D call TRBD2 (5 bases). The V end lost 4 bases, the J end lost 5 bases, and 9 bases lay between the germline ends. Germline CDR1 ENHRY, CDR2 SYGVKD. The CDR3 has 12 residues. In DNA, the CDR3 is TGTGCCATCAGTGCCGGGATGCACGAGCAGTACTTC. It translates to CAISAGMHEQYF.

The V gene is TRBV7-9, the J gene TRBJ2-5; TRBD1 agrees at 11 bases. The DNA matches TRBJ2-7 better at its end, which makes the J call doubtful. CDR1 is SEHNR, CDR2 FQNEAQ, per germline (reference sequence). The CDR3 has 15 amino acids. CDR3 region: CASSYGQGAKNEQYF. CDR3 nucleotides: TGTGCCAGCAGCTACGGACAGGGGGCTAAGAACGAGCAGTACTTC.

DNA for the CDR3: TGTGCCAGCAGCTTTGGGACAGGGCGATTAGCTAATGAAAAACTGTTTTTT. This sequence encodes CASSFGTGRLANEKLFF. The chain uses TRBV9 and TRBJ1-4, with 9 positions matching TRBD1. The CDR3 runs 17 residues. V lost 4 bases and J lost 3; bases outside the gene matches: 10. Germline V gene sequence: CDR1 SGDLS, CDR2 YYNGEE.

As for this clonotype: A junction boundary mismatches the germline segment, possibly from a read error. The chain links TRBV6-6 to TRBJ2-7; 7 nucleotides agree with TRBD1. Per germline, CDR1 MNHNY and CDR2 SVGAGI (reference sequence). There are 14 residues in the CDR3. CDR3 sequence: CTSSRDREGYEQYF. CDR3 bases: TGTACCAGCAGCCGAGACAGGGAAGGCTACGAGCAGTACTTC.

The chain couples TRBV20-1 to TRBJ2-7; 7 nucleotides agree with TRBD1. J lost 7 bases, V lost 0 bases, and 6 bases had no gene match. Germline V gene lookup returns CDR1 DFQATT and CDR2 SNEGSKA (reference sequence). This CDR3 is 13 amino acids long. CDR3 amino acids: CSAREGTEREQYF. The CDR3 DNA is TGCAGTGCTAGAGAGGGGACAGAGAGGGAGCAGTACTTC.